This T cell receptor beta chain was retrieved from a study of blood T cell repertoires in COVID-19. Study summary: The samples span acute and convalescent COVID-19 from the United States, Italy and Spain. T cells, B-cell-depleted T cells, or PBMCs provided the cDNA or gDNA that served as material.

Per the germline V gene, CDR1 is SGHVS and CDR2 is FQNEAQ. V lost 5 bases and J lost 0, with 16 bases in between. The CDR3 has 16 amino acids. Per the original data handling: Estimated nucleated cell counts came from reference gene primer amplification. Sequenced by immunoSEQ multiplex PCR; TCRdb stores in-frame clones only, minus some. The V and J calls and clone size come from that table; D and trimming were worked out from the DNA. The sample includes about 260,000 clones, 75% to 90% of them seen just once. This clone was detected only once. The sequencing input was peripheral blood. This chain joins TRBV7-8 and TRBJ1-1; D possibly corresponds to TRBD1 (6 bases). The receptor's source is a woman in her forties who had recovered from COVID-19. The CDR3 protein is CASSPNSAGVNTEAFF. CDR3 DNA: TGTGCCAGCAGCCCAAACTCGGCAGGGGTGAACACTGAAGCTTTCTTT.